This T cell receptor (beta chain) is drawn from a study of T cells after yellow fever vaccination. Whole-study context: Fractions of limited cellularity were prepared by means of SMART-Seq v4 Ultra Low Input. Study results and limitations: The secondary response showed a weaker magnitude and a faster peak, day 5 versus 15.

The V gene lost 5 bases and the J gene lost 5 bases, with 7 bases spanning the gap. CDR1 and CDR2 (germline): SGHAT, FQNNGV. The CDR3 length is 11 residues. TCRdb itself ran the 5' RACE reads through MiXCR, one entry per CDR3 protein. The table records over 100,000 distinct CDR3 sequences, more than 7.5% of them present only once. This clonotype was observed many times. The antigen is unknown. This material consisted of CD8+ T cells sorted from PBMCs, taken 45 days after the yellow fever booster vaccination. V is TRBV11-2 and J is TRBJ2-7, with D unclear. The TCR comes from a man aged 25-40 years who received the YFV17D yellow fever vaccine. DNA for the CDR3: TGTGCCAGCAGCCTATCCAACGAGCAGTACTTC. Translating it yields CASSLSNEQYF.